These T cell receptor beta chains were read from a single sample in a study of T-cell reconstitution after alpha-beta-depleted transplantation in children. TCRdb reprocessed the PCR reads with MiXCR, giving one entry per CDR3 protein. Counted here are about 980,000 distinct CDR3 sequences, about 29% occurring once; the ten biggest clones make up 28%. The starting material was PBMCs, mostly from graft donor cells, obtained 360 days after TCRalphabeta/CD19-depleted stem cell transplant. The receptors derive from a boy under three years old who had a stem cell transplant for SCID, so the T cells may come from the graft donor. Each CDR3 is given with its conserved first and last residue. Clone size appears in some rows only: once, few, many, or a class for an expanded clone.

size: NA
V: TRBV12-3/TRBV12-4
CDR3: CASSLSPQGRETQYF

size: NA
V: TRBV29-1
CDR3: CSVEAGTRVYNEQFF

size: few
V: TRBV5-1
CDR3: CASSGGASSEQFF

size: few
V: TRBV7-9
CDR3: CASSKRTFSLAKNIQYF

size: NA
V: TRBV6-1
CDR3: CASKRDGHLSETQYF

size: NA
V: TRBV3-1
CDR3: CASSQEIVQTEAFF

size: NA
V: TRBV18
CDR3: CASSIGTLYEQYF

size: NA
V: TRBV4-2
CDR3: CASSQEGMRGSPLHF

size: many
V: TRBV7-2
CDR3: CASSKGSNEKLFF

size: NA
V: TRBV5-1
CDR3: CASSSGEPGQFFQETQYF

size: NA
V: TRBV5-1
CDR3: CASSLDLSGGLPMYNEQFF

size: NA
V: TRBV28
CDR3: CASSLRDRASEQYF

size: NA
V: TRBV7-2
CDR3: CASSLDPSGYEQFF

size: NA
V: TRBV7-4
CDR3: CASSLRTDDRETQYF

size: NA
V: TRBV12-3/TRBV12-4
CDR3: CASRPSPGREYEQYF

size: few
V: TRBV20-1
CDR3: CSAERTGQSYEQYF

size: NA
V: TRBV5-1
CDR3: CASSSERGLAGETQYF

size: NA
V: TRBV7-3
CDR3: CASSRSTGQIASEQFF

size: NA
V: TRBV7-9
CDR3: CASRLAGGPTDTQYF

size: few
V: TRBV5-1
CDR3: CASSLDPRMNTEAFF

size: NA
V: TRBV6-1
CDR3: CASSHSPGSRGDTF

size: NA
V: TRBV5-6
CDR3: CASSLFRQGNTEAFF

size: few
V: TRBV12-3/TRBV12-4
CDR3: CASSLVEIAGFQETQYF

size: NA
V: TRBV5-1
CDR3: CASSFIREGPQHF

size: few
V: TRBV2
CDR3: CASSPARVVNEQFF

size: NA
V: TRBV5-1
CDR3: CASSLGGTDNEQFF

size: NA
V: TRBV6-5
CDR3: CASSYNDLRGSSYEQYF

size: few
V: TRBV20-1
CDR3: CSARDLGGQIYEQYF

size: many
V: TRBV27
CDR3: CASRARGSSYNEQFF

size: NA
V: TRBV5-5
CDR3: CASSRPGGASADTQYF

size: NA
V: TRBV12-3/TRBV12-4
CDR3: CASRGAGALTDTQYF

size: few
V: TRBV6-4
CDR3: CASSDFGGLVEKLFF

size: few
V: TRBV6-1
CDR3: CASSPWGDASVSPLHF

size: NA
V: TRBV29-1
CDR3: CSGTDSSYEQYF

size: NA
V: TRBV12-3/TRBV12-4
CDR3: CASSPAGGPGRNEQYF

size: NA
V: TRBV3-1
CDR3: CASSPRQGPSTEAFF

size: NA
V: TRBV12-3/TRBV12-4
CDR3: CASRSPAGGELFF

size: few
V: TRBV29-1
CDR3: CSVGRQDWGNTIYF

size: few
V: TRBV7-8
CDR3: CASSKRDTFTDTQYF

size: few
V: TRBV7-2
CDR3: CASSLASGTNTYEQYF

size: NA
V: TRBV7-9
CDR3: CAIGTANTGELFF

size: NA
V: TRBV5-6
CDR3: CASSFQVVSSYNSPLHF

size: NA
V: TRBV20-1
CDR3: CSASVQSRRGYNEQFF

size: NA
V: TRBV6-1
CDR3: CASSVLGQNTEAFF